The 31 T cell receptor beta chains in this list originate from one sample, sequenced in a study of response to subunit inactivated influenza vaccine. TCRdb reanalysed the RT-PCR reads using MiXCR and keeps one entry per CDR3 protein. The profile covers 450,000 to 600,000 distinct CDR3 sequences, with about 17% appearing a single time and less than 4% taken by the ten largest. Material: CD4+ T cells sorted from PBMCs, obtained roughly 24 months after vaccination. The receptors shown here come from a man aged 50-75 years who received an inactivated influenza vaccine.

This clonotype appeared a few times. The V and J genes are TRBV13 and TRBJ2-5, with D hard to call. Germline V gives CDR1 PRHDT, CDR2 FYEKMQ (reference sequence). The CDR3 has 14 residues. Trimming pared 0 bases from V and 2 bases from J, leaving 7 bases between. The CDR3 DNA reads TGTGCCAGCAGCTTAGGTGCAGTACAAGAGACCCAGTACTTC. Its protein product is CASSLGAVQETQYF.

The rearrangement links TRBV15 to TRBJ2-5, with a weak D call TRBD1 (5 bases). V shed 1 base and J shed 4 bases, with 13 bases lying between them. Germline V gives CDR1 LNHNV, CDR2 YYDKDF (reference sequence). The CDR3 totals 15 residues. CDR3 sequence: CATSRAAGWGETQYF. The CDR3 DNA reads TGTGCCACCAGCAGAGCCGCAGGGTGGGGAGAGACCCAGTACTTC.

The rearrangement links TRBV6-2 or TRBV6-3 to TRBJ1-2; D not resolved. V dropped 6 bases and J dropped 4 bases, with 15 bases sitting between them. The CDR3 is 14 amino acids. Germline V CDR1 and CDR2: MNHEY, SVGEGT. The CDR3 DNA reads TGTGCCAGCAGCGTAACTTCCTTCACCTATGGCTACACCTTC. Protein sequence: CASSVTSFTYGYTF.

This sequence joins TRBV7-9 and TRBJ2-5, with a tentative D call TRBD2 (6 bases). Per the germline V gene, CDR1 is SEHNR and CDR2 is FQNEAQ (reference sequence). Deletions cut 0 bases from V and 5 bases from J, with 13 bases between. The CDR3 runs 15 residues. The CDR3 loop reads CASSLAPSRGETQYF. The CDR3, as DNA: TGTGCCAGCAGCTTAGCGCCATCCCGGGGGGAGACCCAGTACTTC.

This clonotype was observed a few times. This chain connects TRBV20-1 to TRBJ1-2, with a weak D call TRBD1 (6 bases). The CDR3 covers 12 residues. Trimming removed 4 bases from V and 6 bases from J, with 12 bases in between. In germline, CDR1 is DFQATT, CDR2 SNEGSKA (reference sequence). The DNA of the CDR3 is TGCAGTGCTATCCAGGGGAGTCATGGCTACACCTTC. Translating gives CSAIQGSHGYTF.

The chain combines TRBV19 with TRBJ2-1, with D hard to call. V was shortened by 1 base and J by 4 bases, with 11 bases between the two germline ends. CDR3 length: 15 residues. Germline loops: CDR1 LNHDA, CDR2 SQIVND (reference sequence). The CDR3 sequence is CASSIGRNSYNEQFF. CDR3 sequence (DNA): TGTGCCAGTAGTATAGGCAGGAACTCTTACAATGAGCAGTTCTTC.

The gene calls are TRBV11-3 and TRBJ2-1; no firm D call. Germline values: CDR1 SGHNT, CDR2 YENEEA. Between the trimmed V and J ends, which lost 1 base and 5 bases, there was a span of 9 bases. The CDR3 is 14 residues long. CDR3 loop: CASSLGRNNNEQFF. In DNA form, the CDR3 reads TGTGCCAGCAGCTTAGGCCGGAACAACAATGAGCAGTTCTTC.

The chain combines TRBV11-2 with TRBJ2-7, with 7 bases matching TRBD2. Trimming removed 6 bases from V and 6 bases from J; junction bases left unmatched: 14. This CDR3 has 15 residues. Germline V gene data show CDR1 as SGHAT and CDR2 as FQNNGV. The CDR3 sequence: CASSRTGTTIGEQYF. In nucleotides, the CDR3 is TGTGCCAGCAGTCGGACCGGGACTACCATCGGCGAGCAGTACTTC.

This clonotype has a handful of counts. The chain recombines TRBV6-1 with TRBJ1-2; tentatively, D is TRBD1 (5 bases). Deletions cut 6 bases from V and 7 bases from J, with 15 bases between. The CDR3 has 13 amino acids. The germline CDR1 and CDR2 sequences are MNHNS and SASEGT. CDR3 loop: CASRAGGFGGYTF. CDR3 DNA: TGTGCCAGCAGAGCGGGGGGGTTCGGTGGCTACACCTTC.

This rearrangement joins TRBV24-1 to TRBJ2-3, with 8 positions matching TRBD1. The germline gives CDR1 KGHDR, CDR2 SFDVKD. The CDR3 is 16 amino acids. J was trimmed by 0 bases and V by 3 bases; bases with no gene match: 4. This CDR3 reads CATSDRGQGSTDTQYF. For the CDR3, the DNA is TGTGCCACCAGTGATCGCGGACAGGGCAGCACAGATACGCAGTATTTT.

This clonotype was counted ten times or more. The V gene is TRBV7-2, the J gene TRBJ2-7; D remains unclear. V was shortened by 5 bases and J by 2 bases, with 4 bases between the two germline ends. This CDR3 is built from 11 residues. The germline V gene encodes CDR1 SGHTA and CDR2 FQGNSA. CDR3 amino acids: CASSNTYEQYF. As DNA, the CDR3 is TGTGCCAGCAGCAATACCTACGAGCAGTACTTC.

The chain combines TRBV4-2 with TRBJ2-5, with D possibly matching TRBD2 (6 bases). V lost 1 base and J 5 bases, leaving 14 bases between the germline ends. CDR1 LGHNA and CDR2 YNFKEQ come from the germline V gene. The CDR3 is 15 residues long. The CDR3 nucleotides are TGTGCCAGCAGCCAAGCCCCGACTAGACGGGAGACCCAGTACTTC. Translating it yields CASSQAPTRRETQYF.

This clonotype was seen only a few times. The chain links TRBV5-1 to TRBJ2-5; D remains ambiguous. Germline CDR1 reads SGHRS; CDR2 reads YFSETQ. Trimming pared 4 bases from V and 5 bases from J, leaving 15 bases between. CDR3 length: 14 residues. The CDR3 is CASSPRQVLETQYF. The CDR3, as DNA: TGCGCCAGCAGCCCCCGACAAGTGTTGGAGACCCAGTACTTC.

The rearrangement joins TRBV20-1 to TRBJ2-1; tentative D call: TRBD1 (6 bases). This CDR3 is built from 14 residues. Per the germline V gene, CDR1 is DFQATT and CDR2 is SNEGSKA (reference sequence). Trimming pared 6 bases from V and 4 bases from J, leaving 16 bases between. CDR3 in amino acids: CSAKDRPRYNEQFF. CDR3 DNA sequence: TGCAGTGCCAAAGACAGGCCTCGTTACAATGAGCAGTTCTTC.

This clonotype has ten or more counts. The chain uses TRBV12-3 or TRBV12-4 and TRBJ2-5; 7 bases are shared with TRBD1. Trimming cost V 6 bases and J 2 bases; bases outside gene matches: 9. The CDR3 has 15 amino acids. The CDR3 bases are TGTGCCAGCAGCCCCGGGGACAGTGGGCAAGAGACCCAGTACTTC. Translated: CASSPGDSGQETQYF.

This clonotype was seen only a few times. The CDR3 sequence is CSARRLGSGYTF. DNA of the CDR3: TGCAGTGCTAGACGGCTGGGGAGTGGCTACACCTTC. The chain uses TRBV20-1 and TRBJ1-2, with no clear D. V lost 2 bases, J lost 7 bases, and 11 bases lay in between. This CDR3 contains 12 residues. Germline V CDR1 and CDR2: DFQATT, SNEGSKA (reference sequence).

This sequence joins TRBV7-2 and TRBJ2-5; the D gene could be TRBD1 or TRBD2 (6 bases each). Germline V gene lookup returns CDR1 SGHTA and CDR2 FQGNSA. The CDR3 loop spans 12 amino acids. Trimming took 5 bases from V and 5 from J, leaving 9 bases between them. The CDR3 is CASSRGPETQYF. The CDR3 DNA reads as TGTGCCAGCAGCCGGGGGCCCGAGACCCAGTACTTC.

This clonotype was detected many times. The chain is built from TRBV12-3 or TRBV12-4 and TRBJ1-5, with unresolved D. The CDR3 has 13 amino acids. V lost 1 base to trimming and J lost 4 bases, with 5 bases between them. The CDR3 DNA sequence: TGTGCCAGCAGTTTAGTGGGTAATCAGCCCCAGCATTTT. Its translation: CASSLVGNQPQHF.

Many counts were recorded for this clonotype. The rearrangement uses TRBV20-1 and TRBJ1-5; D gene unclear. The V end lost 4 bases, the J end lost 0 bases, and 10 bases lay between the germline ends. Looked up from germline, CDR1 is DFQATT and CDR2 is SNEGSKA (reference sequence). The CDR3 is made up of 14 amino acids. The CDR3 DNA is TGCAGTGCTAAGACCAGCAATAGCAATCAGCCCCAGCATTTT. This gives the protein CSAKTSNSNQPQHF.

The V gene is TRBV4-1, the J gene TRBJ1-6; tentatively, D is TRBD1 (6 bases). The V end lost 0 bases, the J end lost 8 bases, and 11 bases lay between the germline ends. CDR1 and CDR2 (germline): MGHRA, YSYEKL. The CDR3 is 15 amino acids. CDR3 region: CASSQDLAGDSPLHF. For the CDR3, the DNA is TGCGCCAGCAGCCAAGATTTGGCAGGGGATTCACCCCTCCACTTT.

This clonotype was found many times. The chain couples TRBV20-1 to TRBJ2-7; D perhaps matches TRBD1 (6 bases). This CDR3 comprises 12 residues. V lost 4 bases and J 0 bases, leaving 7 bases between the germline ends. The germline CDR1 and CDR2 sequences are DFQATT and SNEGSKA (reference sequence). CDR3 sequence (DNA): TGCAGTGCTACGGACAGCTCCTACGAGCAGTACTTC. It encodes CSATDSSYEQYF.

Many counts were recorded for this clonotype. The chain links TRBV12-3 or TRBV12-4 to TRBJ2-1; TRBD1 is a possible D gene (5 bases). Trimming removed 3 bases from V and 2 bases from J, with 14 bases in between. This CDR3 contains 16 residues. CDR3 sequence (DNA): TGTGCCAGCAGTTTGCGTGCAGGGATCACCTACAATGAGCAGTTCTTC. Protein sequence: CASSLRAGITYNEQFF.

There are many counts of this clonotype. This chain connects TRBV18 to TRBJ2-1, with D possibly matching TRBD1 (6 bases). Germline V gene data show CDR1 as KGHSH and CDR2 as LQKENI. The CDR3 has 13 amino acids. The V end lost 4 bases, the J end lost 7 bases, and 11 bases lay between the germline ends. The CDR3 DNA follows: TGTGCCAGCTCACAGGGGACACAAAATGAGCAGTTCTTC. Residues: CASSQGTQNEQFF.

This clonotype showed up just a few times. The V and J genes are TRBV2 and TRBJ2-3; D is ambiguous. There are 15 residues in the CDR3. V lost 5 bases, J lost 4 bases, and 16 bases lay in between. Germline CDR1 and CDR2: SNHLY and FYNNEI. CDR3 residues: CASSLSPFVADTQYF. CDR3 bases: TGTGCCAGCAGTCTCAGCCCGTTTGTCGCAGATACGCAGTATTTT.

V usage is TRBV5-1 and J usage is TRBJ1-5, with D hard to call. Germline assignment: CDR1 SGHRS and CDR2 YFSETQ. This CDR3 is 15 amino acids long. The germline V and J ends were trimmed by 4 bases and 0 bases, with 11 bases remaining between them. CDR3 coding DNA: TGCGCCAGCAGCACGGACGGAGATAGCAATCAGCCCCAGCATTTT. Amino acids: CASSTDGDSNQPQHF.

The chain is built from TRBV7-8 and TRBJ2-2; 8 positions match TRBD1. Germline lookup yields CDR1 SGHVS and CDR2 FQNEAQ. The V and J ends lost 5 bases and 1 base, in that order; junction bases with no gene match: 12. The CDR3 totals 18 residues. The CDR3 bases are TGTGCCAGCAGCCAACCTAGGCAAGGGACAGGGAACACCGGGGAGCTGTTTTTT. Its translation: CASSQPRQGTGNTGELFF.

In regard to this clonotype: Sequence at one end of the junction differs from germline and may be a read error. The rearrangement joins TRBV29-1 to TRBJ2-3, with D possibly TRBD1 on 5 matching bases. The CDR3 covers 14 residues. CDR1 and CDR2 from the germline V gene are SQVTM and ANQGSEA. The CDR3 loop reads CSVQDSVSTDTQYF. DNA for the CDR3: TGCAGCGTTCAAGACAGCGTTAGCACAGATACGCAGTATTTT.

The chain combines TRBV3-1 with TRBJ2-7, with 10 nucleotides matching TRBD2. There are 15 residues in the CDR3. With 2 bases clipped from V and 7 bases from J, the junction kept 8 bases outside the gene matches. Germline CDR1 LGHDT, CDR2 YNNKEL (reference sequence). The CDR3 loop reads CASSQFLAGVGEQYF. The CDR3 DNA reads TGTGCCAGCAGCCAATTTCTAGCGGGAGTAGGAGAGCAGTACTTC.

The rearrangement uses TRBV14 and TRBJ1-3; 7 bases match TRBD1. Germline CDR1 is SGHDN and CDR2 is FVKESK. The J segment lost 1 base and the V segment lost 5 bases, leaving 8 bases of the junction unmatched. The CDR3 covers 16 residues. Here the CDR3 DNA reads TGTGCCAGCAGCGATTTCACAGGGGAGTCTGGAAACACCATATATTTT. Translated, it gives CASSDFTGESGNTIYF.

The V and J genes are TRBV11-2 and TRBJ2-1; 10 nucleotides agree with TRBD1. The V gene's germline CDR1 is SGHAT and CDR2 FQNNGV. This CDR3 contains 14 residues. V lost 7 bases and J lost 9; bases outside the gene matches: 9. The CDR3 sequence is CASTSGTGESEQFF. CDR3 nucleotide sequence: TGTGCCAGCACCTCGGGGACAGGGGAATCTGAGCAGTTCTTC.

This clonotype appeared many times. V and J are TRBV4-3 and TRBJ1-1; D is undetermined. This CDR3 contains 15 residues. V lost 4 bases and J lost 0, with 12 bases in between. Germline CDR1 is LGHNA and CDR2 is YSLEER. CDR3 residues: CASSLGPGLNTEAFF. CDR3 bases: TGCGCCAGCAGCCTCGGGCCCGGCCTGAACACTGAAGCTTTCTTT.